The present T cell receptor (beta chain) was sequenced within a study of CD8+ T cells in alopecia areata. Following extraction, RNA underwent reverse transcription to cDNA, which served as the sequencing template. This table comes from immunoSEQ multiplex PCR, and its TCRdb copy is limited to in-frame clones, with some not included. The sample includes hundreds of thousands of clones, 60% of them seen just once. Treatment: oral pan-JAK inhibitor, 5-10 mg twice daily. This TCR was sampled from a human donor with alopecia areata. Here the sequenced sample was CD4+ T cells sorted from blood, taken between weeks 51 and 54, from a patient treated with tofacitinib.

CDR3 amino acids: CASSQDESPLHF. Here the CDR3 DNA reads TGTGCCAGCAGCCAAGATGAATCACCCCTCCACTTT. V gene TRBV4-2 combines with J gene TRBJ1-6; D not resolved. From germline, CDR1 is LGHNA and CDR2 YNFKEQ. Trimming cost V 0 bases and J 10 bases, with 4 bases left between them. The CDR3 length is 12 residues.